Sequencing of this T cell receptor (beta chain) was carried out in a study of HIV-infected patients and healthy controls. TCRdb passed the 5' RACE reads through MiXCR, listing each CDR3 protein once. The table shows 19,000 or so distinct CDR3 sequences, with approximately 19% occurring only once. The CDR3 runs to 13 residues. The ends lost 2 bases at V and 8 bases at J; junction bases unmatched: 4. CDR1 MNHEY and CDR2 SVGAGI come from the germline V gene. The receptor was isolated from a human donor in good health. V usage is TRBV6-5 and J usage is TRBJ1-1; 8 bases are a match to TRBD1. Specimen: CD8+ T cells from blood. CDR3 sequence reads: CASSYGQGSEAFF. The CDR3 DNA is TGTGCCAGCAGTTACGGACAGGGAAGCGAAGCTTTCTTT.